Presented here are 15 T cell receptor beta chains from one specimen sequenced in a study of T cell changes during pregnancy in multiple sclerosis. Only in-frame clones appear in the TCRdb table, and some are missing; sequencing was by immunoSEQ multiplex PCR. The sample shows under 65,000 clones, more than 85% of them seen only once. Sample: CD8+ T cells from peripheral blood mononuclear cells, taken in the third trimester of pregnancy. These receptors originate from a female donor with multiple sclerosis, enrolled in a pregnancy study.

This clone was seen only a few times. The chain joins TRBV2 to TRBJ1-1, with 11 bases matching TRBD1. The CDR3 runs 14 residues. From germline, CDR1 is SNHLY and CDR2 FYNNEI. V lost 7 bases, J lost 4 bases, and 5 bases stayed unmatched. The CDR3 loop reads CASTWTGGSTEAFF. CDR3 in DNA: TGTGCCAGCACCTGGACAGGGGGCTCCACTGAAGCTTTCTTT.

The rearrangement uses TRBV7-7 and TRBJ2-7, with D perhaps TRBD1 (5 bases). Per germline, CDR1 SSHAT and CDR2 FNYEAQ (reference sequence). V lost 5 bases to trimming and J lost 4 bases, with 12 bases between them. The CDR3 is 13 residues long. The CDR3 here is CASSPIDSYEQYF. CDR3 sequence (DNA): TGTGCCAGCAGCCCGATCGACAGTTACGAGCAGTACTTC.

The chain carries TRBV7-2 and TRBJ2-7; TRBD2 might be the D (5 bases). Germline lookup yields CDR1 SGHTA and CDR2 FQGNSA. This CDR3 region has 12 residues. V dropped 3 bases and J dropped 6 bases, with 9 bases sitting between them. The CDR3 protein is CASSFEGPEQYF. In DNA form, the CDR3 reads TGTGCCAGCAGCTTTGAGGGCCCCGAGCAGTACTTC.

CDR3 coding DNA: TGCGCCAGCAGTCAGGACAGGGGAACTTTCTCTGGAAACACCATATATTTT. The encoded protein is CASSQDRGTFSGNTIYF. The V gene is TRBV5-1, the J gene TRBJ1-3; 9 bases are shared with TRBD1. Germline-derived CDR1 and CDR2 are SGHRS and YFSETQ. With V trimmed by 5 bases and J by 0 bases, 9 bases remained unmatched. This CDR3 spans 17 amino acids.

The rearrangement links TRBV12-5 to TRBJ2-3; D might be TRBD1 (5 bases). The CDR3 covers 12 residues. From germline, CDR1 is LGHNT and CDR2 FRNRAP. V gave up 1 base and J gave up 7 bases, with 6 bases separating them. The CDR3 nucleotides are TGTGCTAGTGGTTTGGGACAGCATACGCAGTATTTT. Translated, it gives CASGLGQHTQYF.

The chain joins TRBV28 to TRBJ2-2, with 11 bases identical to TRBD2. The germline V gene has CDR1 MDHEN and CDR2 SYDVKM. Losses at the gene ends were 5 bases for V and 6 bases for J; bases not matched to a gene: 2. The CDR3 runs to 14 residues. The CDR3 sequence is CASSVAGGPGELFF. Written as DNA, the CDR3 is TGTGCCAGCAGTGTAGCGGGAGGGCCCGGGGAGCTGTTTTTT.

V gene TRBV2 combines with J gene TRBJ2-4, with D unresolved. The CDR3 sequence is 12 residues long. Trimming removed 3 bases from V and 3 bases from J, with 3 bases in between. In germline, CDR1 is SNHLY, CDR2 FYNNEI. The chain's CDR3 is CASSDLKNIQYF. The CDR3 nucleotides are TGTGCCAGCAGTGACCTCAAAAACATTCAGTACTTC.

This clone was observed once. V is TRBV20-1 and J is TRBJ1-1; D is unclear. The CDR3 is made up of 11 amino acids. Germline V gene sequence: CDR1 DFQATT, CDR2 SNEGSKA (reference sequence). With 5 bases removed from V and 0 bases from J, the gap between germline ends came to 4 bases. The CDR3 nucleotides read TGCAGTGCTCCGGTGAACACTGAAGCTTTCTTT. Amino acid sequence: CSAPVNTEAFF.

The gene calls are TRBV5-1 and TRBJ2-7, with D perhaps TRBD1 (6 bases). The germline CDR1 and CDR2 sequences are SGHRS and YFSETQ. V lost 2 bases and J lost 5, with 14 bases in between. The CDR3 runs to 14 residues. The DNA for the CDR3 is TGCGCCAGCAGCTTACGGCAGGGGTTCCACGAGCAGTACTTC. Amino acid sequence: CASSLRQGFHEQYF.

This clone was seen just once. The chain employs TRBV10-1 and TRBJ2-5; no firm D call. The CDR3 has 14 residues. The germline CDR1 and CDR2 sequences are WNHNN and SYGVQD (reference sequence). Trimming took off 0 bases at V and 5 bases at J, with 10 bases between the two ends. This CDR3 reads CASSESTGLETQYF. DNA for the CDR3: TGCGCCAGCAGTGAGTCAACGGGTCTGGAGACCCAGTACTTC.

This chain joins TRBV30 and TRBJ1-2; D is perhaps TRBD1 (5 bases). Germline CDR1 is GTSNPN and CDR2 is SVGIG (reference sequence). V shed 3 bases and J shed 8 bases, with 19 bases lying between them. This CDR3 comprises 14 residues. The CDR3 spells CAWRLGGGAGGYTF. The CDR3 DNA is TGTGCCTGGAGGCTGGGAGGAGGGGCGGGGGGCTACACCTTC.

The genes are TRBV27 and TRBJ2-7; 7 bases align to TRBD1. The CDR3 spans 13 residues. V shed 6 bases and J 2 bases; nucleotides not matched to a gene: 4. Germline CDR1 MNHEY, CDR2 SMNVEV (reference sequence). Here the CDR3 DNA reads TGTGCCAGCAGCTGGGACAGAGCCTACGAGCAGTACTTC. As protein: CASSWDRAYEQYF.

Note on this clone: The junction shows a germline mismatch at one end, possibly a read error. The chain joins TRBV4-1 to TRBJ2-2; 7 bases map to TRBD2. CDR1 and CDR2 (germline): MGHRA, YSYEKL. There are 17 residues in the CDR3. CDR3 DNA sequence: TGCGCCAGCAGCAAAGAGATCGGGGACTATTCGACCGGGGAGCTGTTTTTT. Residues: CASSKEIGDYSTGELFF.

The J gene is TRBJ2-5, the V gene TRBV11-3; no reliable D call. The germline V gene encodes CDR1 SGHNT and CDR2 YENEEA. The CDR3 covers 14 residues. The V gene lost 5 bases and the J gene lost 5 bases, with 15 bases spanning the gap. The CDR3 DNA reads TGTGCCAGCAGCCCCAGTGGAGAGTGGGAGACCCAGTACTTC. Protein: CASSPSGEWETQYF.

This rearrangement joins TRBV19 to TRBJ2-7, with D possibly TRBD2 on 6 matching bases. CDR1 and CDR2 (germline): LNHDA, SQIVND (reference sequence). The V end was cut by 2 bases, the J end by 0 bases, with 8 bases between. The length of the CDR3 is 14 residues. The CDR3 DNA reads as TGTGCCAGTAGTATACATAGCGGCTCCTACGAGCAGTACTTC. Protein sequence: CASSIHSGSYEQYF.